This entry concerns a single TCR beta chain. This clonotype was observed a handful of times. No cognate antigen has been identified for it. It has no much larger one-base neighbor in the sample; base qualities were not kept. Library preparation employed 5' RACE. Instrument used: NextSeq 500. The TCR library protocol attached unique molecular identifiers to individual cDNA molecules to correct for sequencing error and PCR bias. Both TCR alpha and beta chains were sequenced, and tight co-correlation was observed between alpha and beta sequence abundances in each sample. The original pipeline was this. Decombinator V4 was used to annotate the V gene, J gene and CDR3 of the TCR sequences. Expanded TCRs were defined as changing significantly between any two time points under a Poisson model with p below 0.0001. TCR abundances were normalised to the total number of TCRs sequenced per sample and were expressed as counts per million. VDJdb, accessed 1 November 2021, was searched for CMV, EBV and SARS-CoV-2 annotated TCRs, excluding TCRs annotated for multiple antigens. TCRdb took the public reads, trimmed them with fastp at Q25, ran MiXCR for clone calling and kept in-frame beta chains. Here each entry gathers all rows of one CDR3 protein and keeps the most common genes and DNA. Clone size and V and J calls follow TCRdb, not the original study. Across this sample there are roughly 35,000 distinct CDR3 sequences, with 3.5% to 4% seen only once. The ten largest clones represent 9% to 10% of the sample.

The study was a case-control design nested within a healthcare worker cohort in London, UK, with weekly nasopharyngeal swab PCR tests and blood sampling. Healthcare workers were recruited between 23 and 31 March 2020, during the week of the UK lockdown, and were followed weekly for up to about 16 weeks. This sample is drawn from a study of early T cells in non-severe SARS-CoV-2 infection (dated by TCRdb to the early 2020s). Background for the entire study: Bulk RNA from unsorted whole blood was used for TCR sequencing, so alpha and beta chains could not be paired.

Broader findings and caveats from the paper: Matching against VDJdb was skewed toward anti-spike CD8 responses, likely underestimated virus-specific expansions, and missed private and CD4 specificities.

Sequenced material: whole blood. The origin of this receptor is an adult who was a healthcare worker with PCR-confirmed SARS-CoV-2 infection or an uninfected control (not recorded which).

The CDR3 region has the sequence CASSLRWPEAFF. The bases are TGCGCCAGCAGCTTGCGGTGGCCTGAAGCTTTCTTT. The chain uses TRBV5-1 and TRBJ1-1, with no reliable assignment of the D segment. There are 12 amino acids in the CDR3, from cysteine to phenylalanine inclusive. The retained sequence is limited to the CDR3, 36 bases, with the frame set at the first base. Deletion took 1 base off V and 6 bases off J, with a span of 7 bases between the germline ends. As encoded in the germline V gene, CDR1 is SGHRS while CDR2 is YFSETQ. The CDR3 plus the reference TRBV5-1 and TRBJ1-1 genes for the other parts give the full variable domain: KAGVTQTPRYLIKTRGQQVTLSCSPISGHRSVSWYQQTPGQGLQFLFEYFSETQRNKGNFPGRFSGRQFSNSRSEMNVSTLELGDSALYLCASSLRWPEAFFGQGTRLTVV.